This is a list of T cell receptor beta chains from one sample in a study of shared clonotypes between healthy human individuals. The method was immunoSEQ multiplex PCR; TCRdb's version includes in-frame clones alone and lacks a portion of them. The sample contains approximately 110,000 clones, 65% to 75% of which appear only once. Specimen: memory CD8+ T cells sorted from blood. These receptors originate from a woman aged 30 to 39 in good health. Each CDR3 is given with its conserved first and last residue.

V gene,J gene,CDR3 protein
TRBV6-4,TRBJ1-2,CASSEGTGIGYTF
TRBV29-1,TRBJ2-2,CSVGDRNTGELFF
TRBV4-2,TRBJ2-7,CASSQARFFLGAYEQYF
TRBV7-9,TRBJ1-2,CASSSLSGAQNGYTF
TRBV5-6,TRBJ2-1,CASSWGLAGGYSYNEQFF
TRBV4-1,TRBJ2-7,CASSLYITSGGYEQYF
TRBV19,TRBJ1-4,CASQRHSEKLFF
TRBV4-1,TRBJ2-1,CASSHRGPNRASYEQFF
TRBV6-1,TRBJ2-2,CASNPTGNTGELFF
TRBV19,TRBJ1-1,CASSPNRDRVSTEAFF
TRBV15,TRBJ2-2,CATTNITGGETGELFF
TRBV5-4,TRBJ2-7,CASSLEGLAGTYEQYF
TRBV18,TRBJ2-3,CASSPSGTSTDTQYF
TRBV19,TRBJ2-1,CASSTPRGGLSASYNEQFF
TRBV23-1,TRBJ1-5,CATITDILGGQPHF
TRBV29-1,-,CSVRTGDEQYF
TRBV4-1,TRBJ2-7,CASSPEGYYTNYEQYF
TRBV4-1,TRBJ1-1,CASSHRQGAPEAFF
TRBV27,TRBJ2-3,CASKVSPRVVDLNTDTQYF
TRBV7-6,TRBJ2-7,CASSLQGGLNRLYEQYF
TRBV7-8,TRBJ1-1,CASSLEGAAFF
TRBV11-2,TRBJ1-1,CASSLWQEAFF
TRBV15,TRBJ1-4,CATSRVGREREKLFF
TRBV7-9,TRBJ2-7,CASSLGTGGLKEQYF
TRBV19,TRBJ1-5,CASKEPGKQPQHF
TRBV5-4,TRBJ1-2,CASSPSGPNYGYTF
TRBV21-1,TRBJ2-1,CASSKASPGTSGRAGGNEQFF
TRBV28,TRBJ1-2,CASSLSSVEDRRNYGYTF
TRBV2,TRBJ1-5,CASVGGGNQPQHF
TRBV28,TRBJ2-1,CASSLNRGRGRSYNEQFF
TRBV4-1,TRBJ2-3,CASSGTRTDTQYF
TRBV19,TRBJ1-2,CASSIWQADGYTF
TRBV2,TRBJ2-4,CASSEAKNIQYF
TRBV4-1,TRBJ1-1,CASSHGPLGGNTEAFF
TRBV9,TRBJ2-1,CASSVSGSLYNEQFF
TRBV11-2,TRBJ2-2,CASNGRGAGELFF
TRBV7-2,TRBJ2-6,CASSVGWSSGANVLTF
TRBV19,TRBJ2-2,CASNFYMDRGSRTGELFF
TRBV21-1,TRBJ2-5,CASRMTQYF
TRBV28,TRBJ2-7,CASSYRLGGDWEQYF
TRBV7-9,TRBJ1-2,CASSLATPNYGYTF